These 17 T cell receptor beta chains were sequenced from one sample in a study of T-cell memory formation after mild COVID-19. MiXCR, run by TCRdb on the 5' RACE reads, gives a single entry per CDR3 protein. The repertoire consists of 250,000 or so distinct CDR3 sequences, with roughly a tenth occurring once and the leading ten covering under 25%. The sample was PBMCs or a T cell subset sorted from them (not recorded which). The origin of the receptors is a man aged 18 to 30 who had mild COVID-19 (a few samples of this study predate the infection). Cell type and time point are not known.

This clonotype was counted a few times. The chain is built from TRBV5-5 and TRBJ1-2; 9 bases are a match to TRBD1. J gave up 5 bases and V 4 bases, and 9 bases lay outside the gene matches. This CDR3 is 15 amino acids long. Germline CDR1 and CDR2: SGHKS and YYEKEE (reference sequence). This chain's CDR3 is CASSLVWDRAYGYTF. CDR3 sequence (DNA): TGTGCCAGCAGCCTAGTGTGGGACAGGGCGTATGGCTACACCTTC.

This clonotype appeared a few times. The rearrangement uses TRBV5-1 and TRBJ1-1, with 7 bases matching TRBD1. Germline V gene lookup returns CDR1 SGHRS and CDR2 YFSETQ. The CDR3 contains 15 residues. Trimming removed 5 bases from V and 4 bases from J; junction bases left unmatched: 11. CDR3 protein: CASRNGQVVGTEAFF. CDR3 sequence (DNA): TGCGCCAGCAGAAACGGACAGGTCGTAGGCACTGAAGCTTTCTTT.

CDR3 sequence reads: CSVRNFGGPTNEKLFF. CDR3 nucleotide sequence: TGCAGCGTCCGAAACTTCGGCGGACCAACTAATGAAAAACTGTTTTTT. The J gene is TRBJ1-4, the V gene TRBV29-1; no reliable D call. V lost 6 bases and J lost 0, with 17 bases in between. The CDR3 is made up of 16 amino acids. CDR1 SQVTM and CDR2 ANQGSEA come from the germline V gene.

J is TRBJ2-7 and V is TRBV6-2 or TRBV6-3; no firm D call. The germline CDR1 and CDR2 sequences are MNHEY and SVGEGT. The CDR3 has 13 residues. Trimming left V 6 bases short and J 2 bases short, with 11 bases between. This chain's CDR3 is CASSGTTTYEQYV. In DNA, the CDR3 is TGTGCCAGCAGCGGCACCACAACCTACGAGCAGTACGTC.

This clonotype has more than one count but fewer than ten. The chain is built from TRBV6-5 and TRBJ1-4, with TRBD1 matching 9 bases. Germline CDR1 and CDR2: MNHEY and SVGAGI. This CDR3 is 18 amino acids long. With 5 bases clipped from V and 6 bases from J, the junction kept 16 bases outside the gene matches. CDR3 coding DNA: TGTGCCAGCAGTAGGTTCGGGACAGGGCGGTCGTATGATGAAAAACTGTTTTTT. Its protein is CASSRFGTGRSYDEKLFF.

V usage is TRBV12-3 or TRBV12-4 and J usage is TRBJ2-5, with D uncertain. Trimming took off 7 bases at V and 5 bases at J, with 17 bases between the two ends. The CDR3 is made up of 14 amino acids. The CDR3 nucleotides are TGTGCCAGCACTAACTCACGGCTCCACGAGACCCAGTACTTC. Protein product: CASTNSRLHETQYF.

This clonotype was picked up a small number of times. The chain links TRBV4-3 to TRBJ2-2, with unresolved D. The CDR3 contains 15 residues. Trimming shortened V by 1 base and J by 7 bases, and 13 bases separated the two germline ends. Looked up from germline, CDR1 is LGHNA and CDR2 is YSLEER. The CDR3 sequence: CASSQATPFGGELFF. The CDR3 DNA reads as TGCGCCAGCAGCCAAGCTACCCCCTTCGGCGGGGAGCTGTTTTTT.

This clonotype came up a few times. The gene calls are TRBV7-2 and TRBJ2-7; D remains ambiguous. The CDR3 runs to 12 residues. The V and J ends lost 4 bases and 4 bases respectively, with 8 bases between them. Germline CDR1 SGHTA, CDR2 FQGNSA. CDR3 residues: CASSSSNYEQYF. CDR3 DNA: TGTGCCAGCAGCTCATCTAATTACGAGCAGTACTTC.

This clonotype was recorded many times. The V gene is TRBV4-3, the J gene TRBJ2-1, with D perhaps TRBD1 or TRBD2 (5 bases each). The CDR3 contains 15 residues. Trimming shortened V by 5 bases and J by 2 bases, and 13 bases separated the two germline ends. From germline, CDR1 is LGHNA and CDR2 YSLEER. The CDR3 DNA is TGCGCCAGCAGCGTCAGGGTGGGGGCCTACAATGAGCAGTTCTTC. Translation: CASSVRVGAYNEQFF.

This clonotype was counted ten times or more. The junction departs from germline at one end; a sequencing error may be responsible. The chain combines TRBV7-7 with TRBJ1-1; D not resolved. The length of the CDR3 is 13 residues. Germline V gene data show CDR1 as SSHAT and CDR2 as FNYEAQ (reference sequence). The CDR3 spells CASSETPNTEAFF. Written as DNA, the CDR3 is TGTGCTAGCAGCGAGACACCGAACACTGAAGCTTTCTTT.

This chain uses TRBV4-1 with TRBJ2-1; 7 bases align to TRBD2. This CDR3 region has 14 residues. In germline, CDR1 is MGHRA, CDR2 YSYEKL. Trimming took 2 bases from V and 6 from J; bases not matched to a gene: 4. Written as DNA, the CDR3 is TGCGCCAGCAGCCAAATTTCGGGGGGCAATGAGCAGTTCTTC. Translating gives CASSQISGGNEQFF.

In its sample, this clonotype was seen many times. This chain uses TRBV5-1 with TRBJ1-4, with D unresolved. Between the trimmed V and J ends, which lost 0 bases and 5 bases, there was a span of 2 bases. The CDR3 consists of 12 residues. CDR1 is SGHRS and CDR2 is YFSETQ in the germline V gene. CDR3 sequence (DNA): TGCGCCAGCAGCTTGGAGAATGAAAAACTGTTTTTT. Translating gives CASSLENEKLFF. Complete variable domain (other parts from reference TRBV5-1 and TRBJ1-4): KAGVTQTPRYLIKTRGQQVTLSCSPISGHRSVSWYQQTPGQGLQFLFEYFSETQRNKGNFPGRFSGRQFSNSRSEMNVSTLELGDSALYLCASSLENEKLFFGSGTQLSVL.

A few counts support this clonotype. The CDR3 reads CASSYTFSPYTGELFF. The CDR3, as DNA: TGTGCCAGCAGTTACACCTTTAGCCCATACACCGGGGAGCTGTTTTTT. The chain has TRBV6-5 and TRBJ2-2, with unresolved D. The CDR3 contains 16 residues. Per germline, CDR1 MNHEY and CDR2 SVGAGI. The V and J ends lost 2 bases and 3 bases respectively, with 13 bases between them.

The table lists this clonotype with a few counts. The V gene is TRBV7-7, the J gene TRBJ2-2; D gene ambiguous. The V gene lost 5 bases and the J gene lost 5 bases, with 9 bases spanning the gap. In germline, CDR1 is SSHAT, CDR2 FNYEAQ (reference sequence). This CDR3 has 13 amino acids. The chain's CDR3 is CASSAWVTGELFF. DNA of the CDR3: TGTGCCAGCAGCGCTTGGGTTACCGGGGAGCTGTTTTTT.

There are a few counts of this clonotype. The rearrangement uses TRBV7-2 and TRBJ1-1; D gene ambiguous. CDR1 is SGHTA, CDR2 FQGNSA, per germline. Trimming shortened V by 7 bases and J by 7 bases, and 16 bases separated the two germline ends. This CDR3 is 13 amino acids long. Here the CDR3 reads CASTLFEAVEAFF. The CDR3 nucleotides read TGTGCCAGCACCCTGTTTGAAGCAGTTGAAGCTTTCTTT.

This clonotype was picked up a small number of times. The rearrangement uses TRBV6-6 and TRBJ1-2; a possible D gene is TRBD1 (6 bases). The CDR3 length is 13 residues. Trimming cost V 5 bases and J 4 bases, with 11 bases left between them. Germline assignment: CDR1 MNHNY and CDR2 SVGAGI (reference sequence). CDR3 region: CASSPTGIYGYTF. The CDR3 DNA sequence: TGTGCCAGCAGTCCCACAGGGATCTATGGCTACACCTTC.

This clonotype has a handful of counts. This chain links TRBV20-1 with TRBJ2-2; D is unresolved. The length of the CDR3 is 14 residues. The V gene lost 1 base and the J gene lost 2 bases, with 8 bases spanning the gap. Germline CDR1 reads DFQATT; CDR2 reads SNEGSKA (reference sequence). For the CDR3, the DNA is TGCAGTGCTAGAGGAGGTATAAACACCGGGGAGCTGTTTTTT. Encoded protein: CSARGGINTGELFF.